The entry that follows covers one T cell receptor beta chain sequence. The antigen is undetermined. This specimen belongs to a study of OX40 agonist ivuxolimab in advanced cancers. Study-level results: The CD4+ and CD8+ T cells in the blood had expanded clonally by week 6 at 0.1 to 3.0 mg/kg.

Assay: immunoSEQ multiplex PCR; the TCRdb copy retains only in-frame clones and omits some. In the table there are tens of thousands of clones, approximately 80% of which are singletons. CDR1 and CDR2 (germline): LNHDA, SQIVND (reference sequence). Deletions cut 6 bases from V and 0 bases from J, with 11 bases between. The CDR3 runs 14 residues. The TCR originated in an adult with an advanced solid tumor such as melanoma, head and neck, liver or kidney cancer. The chain employs TRBV19 and TRBJ1-1; D not resolved. Sequences were derived from CD4+ or CD8+ T cells sorted from blood, sampled in a trial of the OX40 agonist ivuxolimab. The chain's CDR3 is CASRPTLMNTEAFF. CDR3 nucleotides: TGTGCCAGTAGGCCGACGCTTATGAACACTGAAGCTTTCTTT. Variable domain in full (rest from reference TRBV19 and TRBJ1-1): DGGITQSPKYLFRKEGQNVTLSCEQNLNHDAMYWYRQDPGQGLRLIYYSQIVNDFQKGDIAEGYSVSREKKESFPLTVTSAQKNPTAFYLCASRPTLMNTEAFFGQGTRLTVV.